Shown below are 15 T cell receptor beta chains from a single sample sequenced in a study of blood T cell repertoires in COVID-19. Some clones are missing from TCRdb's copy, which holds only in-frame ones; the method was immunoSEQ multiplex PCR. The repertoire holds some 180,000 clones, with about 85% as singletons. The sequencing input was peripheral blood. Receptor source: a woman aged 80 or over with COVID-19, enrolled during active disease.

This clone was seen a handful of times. The CDR3 DNA follows: TGCGCCAGCAGCCGAGGACAGGGAGGACCAGATACGCAGTATTTT. This codes for CASSRGQGGPDTQYF. V gene TRBV5-1 combines with J gene TRBJ2-3; 8 bases are shared with TRBD1. Germline V lookup: CDR1 SGHRS, CDR2 YFSETQ. This CDR3 spans 15 amino acids. The trim removed 4 bases at V and 4 bases at J, leaving 8 bases unmatched.

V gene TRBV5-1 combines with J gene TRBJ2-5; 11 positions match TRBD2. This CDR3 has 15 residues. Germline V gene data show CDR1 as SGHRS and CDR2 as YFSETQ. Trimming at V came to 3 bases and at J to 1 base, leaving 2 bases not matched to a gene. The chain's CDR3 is CASSSGTSGQETQYF. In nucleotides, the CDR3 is TGCGCCAGCAGCTCCGGGACTAGCGGCCAAGAGACCCAGTACTTC.

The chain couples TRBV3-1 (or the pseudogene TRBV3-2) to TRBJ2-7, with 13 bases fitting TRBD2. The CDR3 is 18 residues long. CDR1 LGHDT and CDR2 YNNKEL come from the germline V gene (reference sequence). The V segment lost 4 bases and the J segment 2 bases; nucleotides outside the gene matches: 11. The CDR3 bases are TGTGCCAGCAGCCTCGGGTTAACTAGCGGGAGGGGTACCTACGAGCAGTACTTC. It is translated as CASSLGLTSGRGTYEQYF.

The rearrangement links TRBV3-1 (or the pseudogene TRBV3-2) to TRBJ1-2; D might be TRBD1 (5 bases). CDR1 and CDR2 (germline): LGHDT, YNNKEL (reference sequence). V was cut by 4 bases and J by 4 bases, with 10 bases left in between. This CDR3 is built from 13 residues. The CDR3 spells CASSLQGSYGYTF. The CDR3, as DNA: TGTGCCAGCAGCCTTCAGGGCTCCTATGGCTACACCTTC.

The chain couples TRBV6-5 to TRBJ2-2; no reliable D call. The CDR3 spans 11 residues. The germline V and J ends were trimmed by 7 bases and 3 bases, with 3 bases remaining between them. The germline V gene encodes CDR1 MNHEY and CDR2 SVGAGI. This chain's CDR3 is CASTHTGELFF. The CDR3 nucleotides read TGTGCCAGCACTCACACCGGGGAGCTGTTTTTT.

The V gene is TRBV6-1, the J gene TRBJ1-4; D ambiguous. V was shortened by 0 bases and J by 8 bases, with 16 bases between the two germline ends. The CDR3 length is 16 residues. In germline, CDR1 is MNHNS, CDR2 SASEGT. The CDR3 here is CASSEARNDLREKLFF. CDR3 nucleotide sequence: TGTGCCAGCAGTGAAGCTAGGAACGACCTCAGGGAAAAACTGTTTTTT.

The CDR3, as DNA: TGCGCCAGCAGCTTAGAGCCAGGGGGCGCGGAGACCCAGTACTTC. This gives the protein CASSLEPGGAETQYF. This chain uses TRBV5-1 with TRBJ2-5; 8 bases fit TRBD1. V lost 2 bases, J lost 5 bases, and 8 bases stayed unmatched. The length of the CDR3 is 15 residues. The V gene's germline CDR1 is SGHRS and CDR2 YFSETQ.

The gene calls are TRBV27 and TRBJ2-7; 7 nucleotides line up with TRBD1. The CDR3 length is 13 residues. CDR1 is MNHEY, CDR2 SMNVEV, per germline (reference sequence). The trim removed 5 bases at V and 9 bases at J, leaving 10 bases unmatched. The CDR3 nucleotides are TGTGCCAGCAGTCCCGAGACAGGGTTCGCGCAGTACTTC. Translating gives CASSPETGFAQYF.

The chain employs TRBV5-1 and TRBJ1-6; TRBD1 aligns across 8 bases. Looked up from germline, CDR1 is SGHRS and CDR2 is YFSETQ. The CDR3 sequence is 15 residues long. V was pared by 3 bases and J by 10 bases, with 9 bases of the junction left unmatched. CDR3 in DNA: TGCGCCAGCAGCTCGGAACAGGGGGGAATCTCACCCCTCCACTTT. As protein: CASSSEQGGISPLHF.

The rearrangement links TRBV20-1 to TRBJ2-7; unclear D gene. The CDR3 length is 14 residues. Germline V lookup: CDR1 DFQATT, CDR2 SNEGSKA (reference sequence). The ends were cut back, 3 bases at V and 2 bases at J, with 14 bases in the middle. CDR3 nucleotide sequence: TGCAGTGCTAGTGTCACGAGAGTCCCCTACGAGCAGTACTTC. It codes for CSASVTRVPYEQYF.

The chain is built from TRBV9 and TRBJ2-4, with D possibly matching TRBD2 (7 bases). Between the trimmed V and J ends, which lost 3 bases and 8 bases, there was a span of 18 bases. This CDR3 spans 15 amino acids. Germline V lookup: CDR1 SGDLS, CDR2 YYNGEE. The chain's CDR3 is CASSGAGHETDIQYF. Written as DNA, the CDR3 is TGTGCCAGCAGCGGAGCGGGACACGAGACGGACATTCAGTACTTC.

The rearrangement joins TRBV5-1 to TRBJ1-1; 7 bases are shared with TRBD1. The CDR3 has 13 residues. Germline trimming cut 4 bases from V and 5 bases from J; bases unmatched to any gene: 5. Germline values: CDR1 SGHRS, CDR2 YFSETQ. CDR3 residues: CASSRNRGTEAFF. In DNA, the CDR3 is TGCGCCAGCAGCCGTAACAGGGGTACTGAAGCTTTCTTT.

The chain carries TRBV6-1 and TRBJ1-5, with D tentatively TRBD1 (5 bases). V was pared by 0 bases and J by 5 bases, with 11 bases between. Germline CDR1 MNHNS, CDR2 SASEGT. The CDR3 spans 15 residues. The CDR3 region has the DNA TGTGCCAGCAGTGAAGCAGGGTGGGGGGATCAGCCCCAGCATTTT. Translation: CASSEAGWGDQPQHF.

CDR3 region: CASSTRTGRNEKLFF. CDR3 DNA: TGTGCCAGCAGCACCCGGACAGGGAGGAATGAAAAACTGTTTTTT. The V gene is TRBV3-1 (or the pseudogene TRBV3-2), the J gene TRBJ1-4; 8 bases map to TRBD1. V shed 5 bases, J shed 5 bases, and the junction held 7 bases outside the gene matches. The CDR3 contains 15 residues. Germline CDR1 LGHDT, CDR2 YNNKEL (reference sequence).

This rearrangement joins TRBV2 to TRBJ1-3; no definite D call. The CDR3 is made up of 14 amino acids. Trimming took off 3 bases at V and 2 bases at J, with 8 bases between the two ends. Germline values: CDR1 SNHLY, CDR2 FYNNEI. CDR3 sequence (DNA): TGTGCCAGCAGTGAGGTGAGAACTGGAAACACCATATATTTT. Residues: CASSEVRTGNTIYF.